This T cell receptor (beta chain) is drawn from a study of blood T cell repertoires in COVID-19. The method was immunoSEQ multiplex PCR; TCRdb's version includes in-frame clones alone and lacks a portion of them. In the table there are 260,000 or so clones, 85% of which are singletons. The sequence derives from a woman aged 45-59 years who had recovered from COVID-19. Sequencing was carried out using PBMCs or T cells enriched from blood (not recorded which).

This CDR3 is CASSLGQGANTDTQYF. Written as DNA, the CDR3 is TGTGCCAGCAGCTTGGGACAGGGGGCGAACACAGATACGCAGTATTTT. The chain carries TRBV7-2 and TRBJ2-3, with TRBD1 identical over 12 bases. CDR3 length: 16 amino acids. Looked up from germline, CDR1 is SGHTA and CDR2 is FQGNSA. V trimming: 3 bases; J trimming: 2 bases; junction bases outside the gene matches: 3.